The 27 T cell receptor beta chains reported below all come from one sample, sequenced in a study of blood T cell repertoires in COVID-19. Generated by immunoSEQ multiplex PCR, the TCRdb table keeps only in-frame clones and is missing some. Altogether 130,000 or so clones are present, around 86% being singletons, with the ten largest covering about 17%. The sequencing sample was made of peripheral blood. The receptor set was obtained from a woman between 45 and 65 years old who had recovered from COVID-19.

The chain joins TRBV19 to TRBJ1-2, with 9 nucleotides matching TRBD1. The CDR3 is made up of 13 amino acids. Trimming removed 8 bases from V and 7 bases from J; junction bases left unmatched: 8. In germline, CDR1 is LNHDA, CDR2 SQIVND (reference sequence). The CDR3 DNA sequence: TGTGCCAGTTTTAATACAGGGGGCATTGGCTACACCTTC. Translating it yields CASFNTGGIGYTF.

J is TRBJ2-2 and V is TRBV4-2; D gene ambiguous. CDR3 size: 15 residues. CDR1 and CDR2 (germline): LGHNA, YNFKEQ. V was clipped by 3 bases and J by 6 bases, with 14 bases between them. CDR3 loop: CASSHDIRVAGELFF. The CDR3 DNA sequence: TGTGCCAGCAGCCACGATATACGGGTAGCCGGGGAGCTGTTTTTT.

The V gene is TRBV18, the J gene TRBJ2-6, with D perhaps TRBD1 (5 bases). V was shortened by 1 base and J by 0 bases, with 7 bases between the two germline ends. In germline, CDR1 is KGHSH, CDR2 LQKENI. CDR3 size: 16 residues. CDR3 loop: CASSPLGHSGANVLTF. CDR3 nucleotides: TGTGCCAGCTCACCACTCGGACACTCTGGGGCCAACGTCCTGACTTTC.

The chain carries TRBV12-3 or TRBV12-4 and TRBJ1-4; unclear D gene. The CDR3 contains 11 residues. V lost 6 bases to trimming and J lost 3 bases, with 2 bases between them. The CDR3 bases are TGTGCCAGCAGCGCTAATGAAAAACTGTTTTTT. This gives the protein CASSANEKLFF.

The chain uses TRBV7-3 and TRBJ2-1, with TRBD1 identical over 9 bases. Trimming at V came to 5 bases and at J to 1 base, leaving 3 bases not matched to a gene. Germline CDR1 and CDR2: SGHTA and FQGTGA. This CDR3 is built from 15 residues. The CDR3 sequence: CASSLGTGSYNEQFF. The CDR3 nucleotides read TGTGCCAGCAGCCTCGGGACAGGGTCCTACAATGAGCAGTTCTTC.

As concerns this clone: Relative to the germline gene, one junction end is altered; a read error may explain this. The chain carries TRBV3-1 (or the pseudogene TRBV3-2) and TRBJ2-5; D is possibly TRBD2 (6 bases). The germline CDR1 and CDR2 sequences are LGHDT and YNNKEL (reference sequence). This CDR3 spans 18 amino acids. CDR3 in DNA: TGTGCCAGCACCCAAAGGGGCTGGGAGGTTTCTGGGAAAGAGACCCAGTACTTC. It is translated as CASTQRGWEVSGKETQYF.

This clone was counted a single time. This chain connects TRBV5-5 to TRBJ2-7; D remains unclear. Trimming removed 0 bases from V and 0 bases from J, with 13 bases in between. The CDR3 is made up of 16 amino acids. Looked up from germline, CDR1 is SGHKS and CDR2 is YYEKEE (reference sequence). DNA of the CDR3: TGTGCCAGCAGCTTGGCCCGGTCGAGCCTCTCCTACGAGCAGTACTTC. It codes for CASSLARSSLSYEQYF. The entire variable domain, with the rest obtained from reference TRBV5-5 and TRBJ2-7, is as follows: DAGVTQSPTHLIKTRGQQVTLRCSPISGHKSVSWYQQVLGQGPQFIFQYYEKEERGRGNFPDRFSARQFPNYSSELNVNALLLGDSALYLCASSLARSSLSYEQYFGPGTRLTVT.

J is TRBJ2-7 and V is TRBV7-2; 7 nucleotides align to TRBD1. Trimming cost V 1 base and J 3 bases; bases outside gene matches: 6. CDR1 is SGHTA, CDR2 FQGNSA, per germline. The CDR3 extends over 15 amino acids. In DNA form, the CDR3 reads TGTGCCAGCAGCTTAGGAGGGGGCCAGTACTACGAGCAGTACTTC. The encoded protein is CASSLGGGQYYEQYF.

The chain links TRBV4-2 to TRBJ1-2; the D gene is possibly TRBD1 (5 bases). The CDR3 runs 18 residues. The ends were cut back, 0 bases at V and 4 bases at J, with 21 bases in the middle. Germline V gives CDR1 LGHNA, CDR2 YNFKEQ. The CDR3 sequence: CASSQDLGPGRTLYGYTF. For the CDR3, the DNA is TGTGCCAGCAGCCAAGATCTGGGACCTGGGAGGACACTCTATGGCTACACCTTC.

V gene TRBV30 combines with J gene TRBJ2-7, with a weak D call TRBD1 (6 bases). Germline V CDR1 and CDR2: GTSNPN, SVGIG (reference sequence). V lost 1 base and J 0 bases, leaving 10 bases between the germline ends. The CDR3 extends over 14 amino acids. The CDR3 DNA reads as TGTGCCTGGAGTGGGTTAGGGGGCTCCTACGAGCAGTACTTC. Its protein product is CAWSGLGGSYEQYF. The variable domain in full, completed from reference TRBV30 and TRBJ2-7, reads SQTIHQWPATLVQPVGSPLSLECTVEGTSNPNLYWYRQAAGRGLQLLFYSVGIGQISSEVPQNLSASRPQDRQFILSSKKLLLSDSGFYLCAWSGLGGSYEQYFGPGTRLTVT.

V and J are TRBV7-8 and TRBJ2-6, with 9 nucleotides matching TRBD1. J gave up 0 bases and V 8 bases, and 5 bases lay outside the gene matches. This CDR3 is 16 amino acids long. Germline V gene lookup returns CDR1 SGHVS and CDR2 FQNEAQ. CDR3 in amino acids: CASGDRVYSGANVLTF. The DNA for the CDR3 is TGTGCCAGCGGGGACAGGGTATACTCTGGGGCCAACGTCCTGACTTTC.

Written as DNA, the CDR3 is TGTGCCAGCAGTTACTCGAGGCAAATGACAGGACGAAGCTCCTACAATGAGCAGTTCTTC. Translated: CASSYSRQMTGRSSYNEQFF. The V gene is TRBV6-2 or TRBV6-3, the J gene TRBJ2-1, with D perhaps TRBD1 (6 bases). CDR1 is MNHEY and CDR2 is SVGEGT in the germline V gene. CDR3 length equals 20 residues. The ends were cut back, 0 bases at V and 0 bases at J, with 21 bases in the middle.

The chain uses TRBV7-9 and TRBJ2-4; D not certain. Trimming left V 5 bases short and J 0 bases short, with 11 bases between. Germline V gene lookup returns CDR1 SEHNR and CDR2 FQNEAQ (reference sequence). The CDR3 runs 15 residues. CDR3 in amino acids: CASSPFDTAKNIQYF. In DNA, the CDR3 is TGTGCCAGCAGCCCATTCGACACAGCCAAAAACATTCAGTACTTC.

The V call is TRBV29-1, the J call TRBJ2-7; 7 bases are a match to TRBD1. The CDR3 runs 15 residues. Germline V gives CDR1 SQVTM, CDR2 ANQGSEA. V lost 6 bases, J lost 2 bases, and 13 bases stayed unmatched. The DNA of the CDR3 is TGCAGCGTACTCGGGACAGTGATTAGCGCCTACGAGCAGTACTTC. As protein: CSVLGTVISAYEQYF.

The rearrangement joins TRBV6-5 to TRBJ2-7; maybe TRBD2 (5 bases). From germline, CDR1 is MNHEY and CDR2 SVGAGI. The V gene lost 7 bases and the J gene lost 0 bases, with 13 bases spanning the gap. This CDR3 has 14 amino acids. For the CDR3, the DNA is TGTGCCAGCAAACCCAGACGGGACTCCTACGAGCAGTACTTC. This codes for CASKPRRDSYEQYF.

The chain carries TRBV9 and TRBJ1-1; D is perhaps TRBD1 (5 bases). The germline V gene has CDR1 SGDLS and CDR2 YYNGEE. The germline V and J ends were trimmed by 4 bases and 0 bases, with 13 bases remaining between them. The CDR3 totals 15 residues. CDR3 amino acids: CASSPLGGMNTEAFF. DNA for the CDR3: TGTGCCAGCAGCCCCCTTGGGGGGATGAACACTGAAGCTTTCTTT.

Only a few counts were recorded for this clone. The chain couples TRBV11-3 to TRBJ2-3, with TRBD2 matching 10 bases. Germline-derived CDR1 and CDR2 are SGHNT and YENEEA. The CDR3 loop spans 17 amino acids. After removal of 1 base from V and 4 bases from J, the junction contained 8 bases not matched to a gene. The CDR3 bases are TGTGCCAGCAGCTTAGGGGGGCTAGCGGGAGCGCCAGATACGCAGTATTTT. The encoded protein is CASSLGGLAGAPDTQYF.

The count of this clone is one. CDR3 DNA sequence: TGTGCCAGCAGCCCGGGACTAGCGGGAGGCCCCTACGAGCAGTACTTC. It yields the protein CASSPGLAGGPYEQYF. This chain uses TRBV7-8 with TRBJ2-7; 15 bases agree with TRBD2. The CDR3 runs 16 residues. V lost 5 bases, J lost 2 bases, and 4 bases stayed unmatched. The germline V gene encodes CDR1 SGHVS and CDR2 FQNEAQ.

This clone occurred once. This chain connects TRBV11-2 to TRBJ2-4; D unresolved. Trimming took off 4 bases at V and 7 bases at J, with 14 bases between the two ends. The germline V gene encodes CDR1 SGHAT and CDR2 FQNNGV. CDR3 length: 14 residues. Here the CDR3 DNA reads TGTGCCAGCAGCTCCGTAGCCCTTAGGAACATTCAGTACTTC. Translation gives CASSSVALRNIQYF. The full variable domain, with the rest looked up from reference TRBV11-2 and TRBJ2-4, is EAGVAQSPRYKIIEKRQSVAFWCNPISGHATLYWYQQILGQGPKLLIQFQNNGVVDDSQLPKDRFSAERLKGVDSTLKIQPAKLEDSAVYLCASSSVALRNIQYFGAGTRLSVL.

The chain combines TRBV7-9 with TRBJ1-6, with a possible D match to TRBD1 (5 bases). There are 17 residues in the CDR3. Germline lookup yields CDR1 SEHNR and CDR2 FQNEAQ (reference sequence). The V gene lost 1 base and the J gene lost 0 bases, with 10 bases spanning the gap. CDR3 residues: CASSLGGGASYNSPLHF. The CDR3 region has the DNA TGTGCCAGCAGCTTAGGTGGTGGGGCCTCCTATAATTCACCCCTCCACTTT. Using reference TRBV7-9 and TRBJ1-6 for the parts outside the CDR3, the full variable domain is DTGVSQNPRHKITKRGQNVTFRCDPISEHNRLYWYRQTLGQGPEFLTYFQNEAQLEKSRLLSDRFSAERPKGSFSTLEIQRTEQGDSAMYLCASSLGGGASYNSPLHFGNGTRLTVT.

The gene calls are TRBV5-1 and TRBJ1-1, with D possibly matching TRBD1 (5 bases). Between the trimmed V and J ends, which lost 3 bases and 6 bases, there was a span of 12 bases. This CDR3 is 13 amino acids long. Germline CDR1 and CDR2: SGHRS and YFSETQ. CDR3 region: CASSSQADAEAFF. The DNA for the CDR3 is TGCGCCAGCAGCTCACAGGCGGATGCTGAAGCTTTCTTT.

The V gene is TRBV6-1, the J gene TRBJ2-7, with 7 nucleotides matching TRBD1. The CDR3 sequence is 13 residues long. Germline CDR1 reads MNHNS; CDR2 reads SASEGT. Trimming removed 3 bases from V and 5 bases from J; junction bases left unmatched: 4. CDR3 nucleotide sequence: TGTGCCAGCAGTGAGACGACAGGGCACGAGCAGTACTTC. Translated: CASSETTGHEQYF.

The CDR3, as DNA: TGTGCCAGCGGACTAACGACGGGCCACTATGGCTACACCTTC. Protein: CASGLTTGHYGYTF. The chain uses TRBV6-5 and TRBJ1-2; no definite D call. V was pared by 8 bases and J by 3 bases, with 16 bases between. The CDR3 is 14 amino acids. CDR1 and CDR2 from the germline V gene are MNHEY and SVGAGI.

The genes are TRBV6-2 or TRBV6-3 and TRBJ2-7; 12 bases line up with TRBD1. Germline assignment: CDR1 MNHEY and CDR2 SVGEGT. The CDR3 is made up of 15 amino acids. Trimming removed 5 bases from V and 6 bases from J; junction bases left unmatched: 8. For the CDR3, the DNA is TGTGCCAGCAGTCCCTGGGACAGGGGGCGCGTCGAGCAGTACTTC. Translating gives CASSPWDRGRVEQYF.

This clone was seen a single time. This chain joins TRBV18 and TRBJ2-1; 8 bases are a match to TRBD2. Germline values: CDR1 KGHSH, CDR2 LQKENI. This CDR3 spans 16 amino acids. J was trimmed by 0 bases and V by 6 bases; bases with no gene match: 7. Written as DNA, the CDR3 is TGTGCCAGCTCGTTGACTAGCGCGAGCTCCTACAATGAGCAGTTCTTC. Protein: CASSLTSASSYNEQFF.

The chain is built from TRBV7-2 and TRBJ2-1, with D uncertain. The germline gives CDR1 SGHTA, CDR2 FQGNSA. Trimming removed 1 base at V and 2 bases at J, with 9 bases between. The CDR3 consists of 15 residues. The CDR3 loop reads CASSLVKTPYNEQFF. The CDR3 region has the DNA TGTGCCAGCAGCTTAGTAAAGACTCCCTACAATGAGCAGTTCTTC.

The chain has TRBV5-4 and TRBJ2-3; a weak D match, TRBD2 (5 bases). The CDR3 has 15 amino acids. Per germline, CDR1 SGHNT and CDR2 YYREEE (reference sequence). V shed 3 bases and J shed 2 bases, with 13 bases lying between them. CDR3 DNA sequence: TGTGCCAGCAGCTCCGGACGGGATCACACAGATACGCAGTATTTT. Its protein product is CASSSGRDHTDTQYF.